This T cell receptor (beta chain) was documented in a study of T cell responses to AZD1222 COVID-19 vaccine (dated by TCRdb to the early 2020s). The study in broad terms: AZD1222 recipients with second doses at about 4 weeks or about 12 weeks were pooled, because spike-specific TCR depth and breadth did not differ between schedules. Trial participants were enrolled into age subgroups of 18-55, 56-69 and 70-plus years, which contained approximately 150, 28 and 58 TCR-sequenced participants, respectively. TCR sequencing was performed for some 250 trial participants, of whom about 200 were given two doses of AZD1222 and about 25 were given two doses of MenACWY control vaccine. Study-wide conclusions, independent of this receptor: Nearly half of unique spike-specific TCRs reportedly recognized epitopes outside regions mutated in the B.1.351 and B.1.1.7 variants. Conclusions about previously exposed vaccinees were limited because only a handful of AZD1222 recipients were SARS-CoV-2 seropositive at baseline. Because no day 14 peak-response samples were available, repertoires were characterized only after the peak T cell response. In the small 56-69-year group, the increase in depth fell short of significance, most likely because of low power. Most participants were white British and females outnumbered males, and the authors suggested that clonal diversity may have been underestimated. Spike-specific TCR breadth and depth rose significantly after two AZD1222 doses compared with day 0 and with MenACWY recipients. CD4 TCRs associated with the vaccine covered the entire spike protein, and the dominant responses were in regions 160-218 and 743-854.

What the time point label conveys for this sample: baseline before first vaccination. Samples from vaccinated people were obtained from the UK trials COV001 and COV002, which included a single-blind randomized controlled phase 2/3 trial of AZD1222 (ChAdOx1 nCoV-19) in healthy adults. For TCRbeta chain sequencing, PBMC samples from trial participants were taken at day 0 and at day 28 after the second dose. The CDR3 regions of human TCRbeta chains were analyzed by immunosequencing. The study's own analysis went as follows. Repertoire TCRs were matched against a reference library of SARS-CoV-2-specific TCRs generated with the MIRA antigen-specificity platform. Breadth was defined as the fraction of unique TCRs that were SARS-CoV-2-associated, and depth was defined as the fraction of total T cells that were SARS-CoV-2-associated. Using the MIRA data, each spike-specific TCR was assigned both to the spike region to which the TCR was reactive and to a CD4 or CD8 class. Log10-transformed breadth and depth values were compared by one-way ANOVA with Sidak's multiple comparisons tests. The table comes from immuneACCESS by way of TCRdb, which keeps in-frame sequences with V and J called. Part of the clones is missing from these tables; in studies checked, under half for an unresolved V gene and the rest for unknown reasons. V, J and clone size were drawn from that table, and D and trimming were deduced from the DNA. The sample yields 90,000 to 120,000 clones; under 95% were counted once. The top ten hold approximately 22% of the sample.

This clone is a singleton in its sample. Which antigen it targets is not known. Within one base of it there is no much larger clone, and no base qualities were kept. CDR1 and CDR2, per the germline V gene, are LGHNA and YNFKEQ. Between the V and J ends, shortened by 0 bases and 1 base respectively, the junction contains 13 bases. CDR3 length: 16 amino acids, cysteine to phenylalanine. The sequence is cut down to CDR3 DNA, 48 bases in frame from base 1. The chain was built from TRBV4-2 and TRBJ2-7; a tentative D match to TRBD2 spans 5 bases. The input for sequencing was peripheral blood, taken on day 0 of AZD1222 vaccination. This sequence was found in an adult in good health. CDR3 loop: CASSQDIRTPSYEQYF. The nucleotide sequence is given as TGTGCCAGCAGCCAAGATATAAGGACTCCTTCCTACGAGCAGTACTTC.